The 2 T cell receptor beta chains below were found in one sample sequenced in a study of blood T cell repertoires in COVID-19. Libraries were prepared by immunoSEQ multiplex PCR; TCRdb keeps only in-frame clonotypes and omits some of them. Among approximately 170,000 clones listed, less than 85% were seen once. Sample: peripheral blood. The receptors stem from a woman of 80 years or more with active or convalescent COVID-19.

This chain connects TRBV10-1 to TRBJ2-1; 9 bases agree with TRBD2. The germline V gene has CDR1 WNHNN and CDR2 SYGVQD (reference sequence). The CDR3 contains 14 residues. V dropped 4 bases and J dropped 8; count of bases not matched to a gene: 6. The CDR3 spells CASSVAGDRYEQFF. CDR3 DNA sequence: TGCGCCAGCAGTGTAGCGGGAGACAGATATGAGCAGTTCTTC.

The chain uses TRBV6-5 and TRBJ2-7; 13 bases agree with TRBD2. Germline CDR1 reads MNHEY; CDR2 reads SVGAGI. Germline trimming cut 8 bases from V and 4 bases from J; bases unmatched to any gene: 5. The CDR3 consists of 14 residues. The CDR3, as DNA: TGTGCCAGCGGCGGGACTAGCGGGACGTACGAGCAGTACTTC. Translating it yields CASGGTSGTYEQYF.